This passage covers 15 T cell receptor beta chains from one sample sequenced in a study of CD4+ T cells in melanoma (dated by TCRdb to between 2021 and 2023). Preparation of the library involved the immunoSEQ multiplex PCR assay. As stored in TCRdb, this immuneACCESS dataset retains in-frame rearrangements with V and J assigned. A fraction of the clones does not appear; measured against another copy, unresolved V genes explain less than half of the discrepancy, and the remainder lacks a known reason. The sample table records roughly 50,000 clones; approximately 89% of these occur just once. Approximately 12% of the sample lies in the top ten. Source material: peripheral blood. The receptor source for this set is a human donor with melanoma.

The V and J genes are TRBV5-6 and TRBJ1-1; no firm D call. The V gene lost 5 bases and the J gene lost 1 base, with 9 bases spanning the gap. The CDR3 loop spans 13 amino acids. Germline lookup yields CDR1 SGHDT and CDR2 YYEEEE. CDR3 region: CASREATNTEAFF. CDR3 coding DNA: TGTGCCAGCAGAGAGGCCACGAACACTGAAGCTTTCTTT.

This clone came up a few times. The chain carries TRBV28 and TRBJ2-7, with a weak D call TRBD2 (6 bases). CDR1 MDHEN and CDR2 SYDVKM come from the germline V gene. This CDR3 spans 14 amino acids. The germline V and J ends were trimmed by 7 bases and 0 bases, with 13 bases remaining between them. The CDR3 is CASKVGSGSYEQYF. The CDR3 coding sequence is TGTGCCAGCAAGGTGGGTAGCGGCTCCTACGAGCAGTACTTC.

This clone was picked up a small number of times. The rearrangement uses TRBV6-5 and TRBJ1-6, with 9 nucleotides matching TRBD1. Germline V gene data show CDR1 as MNHEY and CDR2 as SVGAGI. The J segment lost 9 bases and the V segment lost 2 bases, leaving 5 bases of the junction unmatched. This CDR3 is built from 15 residues. This CDR3 is CASSYTGGRSSPLHF. Here the CDR3 DNA reads TGTGCCAGCAGTTACACAGGGGGCAGGAGTTCACCCCTCCACTTT.

The chain links TRBV14 to TRBJ1-5; D is unclear. CDR1 SGHDN and CDR2 FVKESK come from the germline V gene. The V gene lost 0 bases and the J gene lost 0 bases, with 12 bases spanning the gap. This CDR3 contains 17 residues. The CDR3 loop is CASSQDRTNGSNQPQHF. The CDR3 bases are TGTGCCAGCAGCCAAGATCGGACTAATGGTAGCAATCAGCCCCAGCATTTT.

The CDR3 here is CASSLVTSGYNEQFF. The CDR3 nucleotides read TGTGCCAGCAGCTTGGTGACTAGCGGGTACAATGAGCAGTTCTTC. The chain links TRBV5-8 to TRBJ2-1, with 10 bases fitting TRBD2. V trimming: 0 bases; J trimming: 4 bases; junction bases outside the gene matches: 1. Germline CDR1 and CDR2: SGHTS and YDEGEE. The CDR3 loop spans 15 amino acids. Full variable domain (remainder filled in from reference TRBV5-8 and TRBJ2-1): EAGVTQSPTHLIKTRGQQATLRCSPISGHTSVYWYQQALGLGLQFLLWYDEGEERNRGNFPPRFSGRQFPNYSSELNVNALELEDSALYLCASSLVTSGYNEQFFGPGTRLTVL.

The V gene is TRBV6-6, the J gene TRBJ1-4; 10 positions match TRBD1. Germline values: CDR1 MNHNY, CDR2 SVGAGI (reference sequence). V was pared by 6 bases and J by 8 bases, with 6 bases of the junction left unmatched. The CDR3 totals 14 residues. The CDR3 sequence: CASRGDRGGEKLFF. The CDR3 DNA follows: TGTGCCAGCAGAGGGGACAGGGGAGGAGAAAAACTGTTTTTT.

J is TRBJ1-3 and V is TRBV7-8; possible D gene TRBD1, 6 bases. There are 15 residues in the CDR3. Trimming removed 5 bases from V and 0 bases from J, with 11 bases in between. Germline assignment: CDR1 SGHVS and CDR2 FQNEAQ. CDR3 DNA sequence: TGTGCCAGCAGCCTTGGACAGAACTCTGGAAACACCATATATTTT. It is translated as CASSLGQNSGNTIYF.

This chain links TRBV9 with TRBJ1-1; TRBD1 is a possible D gene (6 bases). Trimming shortened V by 0 bases and J by 8 bases, and 17 bases separated the two germline ends. Germline V gene data show CDR1 as SGDLS and CDR2 as YYNGEE. The CDR3 covers 15 residues. CDR3 loop: CASSVDNRDGGEAFF. In DNA, the CDR3 is TGTGCCAGCAGCGTAGATAACAGGGATGGGGGGGAAGCTTTCTTT.

The count of this clone is one. The chain carries TRBV30 and TRBJ2-2; 7 positions match TRBD1. Germline values: CDR1 GTSNPN, CDR2 SVGIG (reference sequence). The CDR3 extends over 15 amino acids. V gave up 0 bases and J gave up 6 bases; unmatched junction bases: 7. This CDR3 is CAWSVLGTGAGELFF. CDR3 nucleotides: TGTGCCTGGAGTGTACTAGGTACAGGGGCCGGGGAGCTGTTTTTT.

The J gene is TRBJ2-2, the V gene TRBV7-3, with D perhaps TRBD2 (5 bases). CDR1 is SGHTA, CDR2 FQGTGA, per germline. V was clipped by 2 bases and J by 3 bases, with 13 bases between them. CDR3 size: 16 residues. The CDR3 DNA follows: TGTGCCAGCAGCTTACTGAGGGTTGAGGACACCGGGGAGCTGTTTTTT. Translated: CASSLLRVEDTGELFF.

This chain links TRBV10-3 with TRBJ1-6; perhaps TRBD1 as D (5 bases). CDR3 length equals 16 residues. Germline V gene lookup returns CDR1 ENHRY and CDR2 SYGVKD. The V end lost 0 bases, the J end lost 4 bases, and 10 bases lay between the germline ends. CDR3 coding DNA: TGTGCCATCAGTGAGTCGACAGAGGGATATAATTCACCCCTCCACTTT. Translation gives CAISESTEGYNSPLHF.

The genes are TRBV5-1 and TRBJ2-1; D may be TRBD1 (6 bases). CDR3 length equals 15 residues. The germline CDR1 and CDR2 sequences are SGHRS and YFSETQ. V was pared by 7 bases and J by 1 base, with 15 bases between. The CDR3 bases are TGCGCCAGCGATACAGGGATGAGGTCCTACAATGAGCAGTTCTTC. Its translation: CASDTGMRSYNEQFF. Together with reference TRBV5-1 and TRBJ2-1, the CDR3 gives the full variable domain: KAGVTQTPRYLIKTRGQQVTLSCSPISGHRSVSWYQQTPGQGLQFLFEYFSETQRNKGNFPGRFSGRQFSNSRSEMNVSTLELGDSALYLCASDTGMRSYNEQFFGPGTRLTVL.

V gene TRBV28 combines with J gene TRBJ1-6; D is possibly TRBD1 (5 bases). Per germline, CDR1 MDHEN and CDR2 SYDVKM. Trimming left V 5 bases short and J 6 bases short, with 11 bases between. CDR3 length: 14 residues. In DNA form, the CDR3 reads TGTGCCAGCAGTCAGGACAAGATTAATTCACCCCTCCACTTT. This sequence encodes CASSQDKINSPLHF. The full variable domain, its missing parts supplied by reference TRBV28 and TRBJ1-6, is DVKVTQSSRYLVKRTGEKVFLECVQDMDHENMFWYRQDPGLGLRLIYFSYDVKMKEKGDIPEGYSVSREKKERFSLILESASTNQTSMYLCASSQDKINSPLHFGNGTRLTVT.

The CDR3 DNA reads as TGTGCCAGTCGTCTTTGGGAAACTGAAGCTTTCTTT. It yields the protein CASRLWETEAFF. This chain connects TRBV13 to TRBJ1-1; D is ambiguous. The length of the CDR3 is 12 residues. Germline V gene sequence: CDR1 PRHDT, CDR2 FYEKMQ (reference sequence). V was cut by 9 bases and J by 5 bases, with 13 bases left in between.

The gene calls are TRBV9 and TRBJ1-2; perhaps TRBD1 as D (5 bases). Trimming left V 3 bases short and J 8 bases short, with 17 bases between. The CDR3 spans 14 residues. Germline assignment: CDR1 SGDLS and CDR2 YYNGEE. In nucleotides, the CDR3 is TGTGCCAGCAGCGGGCAGGGCAGGGAAGAAGGCTACACCTTC. Translated, it gives CASSGQGREEGYTF.